These 18 T cell receptor beta chains were all obtained from the same sample, sequenced in a study of blood T cell repertoires in COVID-19. TCRdb's copy holds only in-frame clones and misses some; the assay was immunoSEQ multiplex PCR. The sample carries 110,000 or so clones, 80% to 90% recorded once. The specimen was peripheral blood. The receptors come from a woman in her fifties or sixties with acute or convalescent COVID-19.

The CDR3 loop reads CASSLSGTGVQNEKLFF. The CDR3 region has the DNA TGTGCCAGCAGCTTATCAGGGACAGGGGTACAAAATGAAAAACTGTTTTTT. The rearrangement links TRBV7-8 to TRBJ1-4; 10 nucleotides agree with TRBD1. CDR3 length equals 17 residues. Germline V gives CDR1 SGHVS, CDR2 FQNEAQ. The V gene end was trimmed by 2 bases and the J gene end by 5 bases; junction bases not matched to a gene: 8. Variable domain in full (rest from reference TRBV7-8 and TRBJ1-4): GAGVSQSPRYKVAKRGQDVALRCDPISGHVSLFWYQQALGQGPEFLTYFQNEAQLDKSGLPSDRFFAERPEGSVSTLKIQRTQQEDSAVYLCASSLSGTGVQNEKLFFGSGTQLSVL.

This rearrangement joins TRBV27 to TRBJ2-7; a weak D match, TRBD1 (6 bases). From germline, CDR1 is MNHEY and CDR2 SMNVEV (reference sequence). The CDR3 sequence is 12 residues long. V dropped 10 bases and J dropped 1 base, with 11 bases sitting between them. For the CDR3, the DNA is TGTGCCACATCGACAGGATCCTACGAGCAGTACTTC. Translation gives CATSTGSYEQYF.

J is TRBJ2-7 and V is TRBV7-9; 8 bases agree with TRBD1. The junction had 5 bases not matched to a gene; V was cut back by 2 bases and J by 2 bases. The CDR3 extends over 15 amino acids. Per germline, CDR1 SEHNR and CDR2 FQNEAQ (reference sequence). In nucleotides, the CDR3 is TGTGCCAGCAGCTTACTTGGACAGGGAACCTACGAGCAGTACTTC. Amino acid sequence: CASSLLGQGTYEQYF. The entire variable domain, with the rest obtained from reference TRBV7-9 and TRBJ2-7, is as follows: DTGVSQNPRHKITKRGQNVTFRCDPISEHNRLYWYRQTLGQGPEFLTYFQNEAQLEKSRLLSDRFSAERPKGSFSTLEIQRTEQGDSAMYLCASSLLGQGTYEQYFGPGTRLTVT.

V and J are TRBV4-1 and TRBJ2-7; 7 bases map to TRBD2. Per germline, CDR1 MGHRA and CDR2 YSYEKL. With V trimmed by 2 bases and J by 7 bases, 8 bases remained unmatched. The CDR3 length is 14 residues. In nucleotides, the CDR3 is TGCGCCAGCAGCCAACTTGGACTAGTGGGGGAGCAGTACTTC. Its protein product is CASSQLGLVGEQYF.

J is TRBJ2-7 and V is TRBV2, with D possibly being TRBD1 (6 bases). From germline, CDR1 is SNHLY and CDR2 FYNNEI. The V end lost 6 bases, the J end lost 5 bases, and 11 bases lay between the germline ends. The CDR3 has 12 amino acids. Written as DNA, the CDR3 is TGTGCCAGCAGCGTAACAGGGAACGAGCAGTACTTC. Encoded protein: CASSVTGNEQYF. The full variable domain, with the rest looked up from reference TRBV2 and TRBJ2-7, is EPEVTQTPSHQVTQMGQEVILRCVPISNHLYFYWYRQILGQKVEFLVSFYNNEISEKSEIFDDQFSVERPDGSNFTLKIRSTKLEDSAMYFCASSVTGNEQYFGPGTRLTVT.

The chain combines TRBV14 with TRBJ2-3, with 10 bases fitting TRBD2. The CDR3 is made up of 16 amino acids. V was pared by 4 bases and J by 2 bases, with 6 bases of the junction left unmatched. Germline V gives CDR1 SGHDN, CDR2 FVKESK. The CDR3 reads CASSPPLAGYTDTQYF. The CDR3 DNA is TGTGCCAGCAGCCCCCCACTAGCGGGGTACACAGATACGCAGTATTTT.

The chain combines TRBV27 with TRBJ2-1; 11 bases line up with TRBD2. CDR3 length equals 17 residues. Unmatched junction bases numbered 14, after V lost 5 bases and J lost 8 bases. In germline, CDR1 is MNHEY, CDR2 SMNVEV (reference sequence). CDR3 residues: CASSDRSLAGGVYEQFF. The CDR3 DNA sequence: TGTGCCAGCAGTGACAGAAGCCTAGCGGGAGGCGTCTATGAGCAGTTCTTC.

In its sample, this clone was seen once. The V call is TRBV15, the J call TRBJ2-4; TRBD2 matches at 8 bases. The CDR3 covers 16 residues. Trimming at V came to 0 bases and at J to 6 bases, leaving 7 bases not matched to a gene. CDR1 LNHNV and CDR2 YYDKDF come from the germline V gene (reference sequence). CDR3 loop: CATSRDRVRGGNIQYF. The CDR3 DNA reads TGTGCCACCAGCAGAGATAGGGTCCGGGGGGGAAACATTCAGTACTTC.

The V call is TRBV4-3, the J call TRBJ1-1, with D uncertain. The V end was cut by 1 base, the J end by 1 base, with 4 bases between. Germline values: CDR1 LGHNA, CDR2 YSLEER. The CDR3 covers 13 residues. The CDR3 loop is CASSQVWNTEAFF. CDR3 bases: TGCGCCAGCAGCCAAGTCTGGAACACTGAAGCTTTCTTT.

The chain is built from TRBV30 and TRBJ2-7; possible D gene TRBD1, 7 bases. Looked up from germline, CDR1 is GTSNPN and CDR2 is SVGIG (reference sequence). This CDR3 is 14 amino acids long. V lost 0 bases and J lost 3, with 12 bases in between. The DNA of the CDR3 is TGTGCCTGGAGTGTAGGAGGGGACAGCTACGAGCAGTACTTC. Protein sequence: CAWSVGGDSYEQYF.

The gene calls are TRBV30 and TRBJ1-1; 7 nucleotides line up with TRBD1. Germline values: CDR1 GTSNPN, CDR2 SVGIG (reference sequence). The CDR3 contains 12 residues. Trimming at V came to 5 bases and at J to 4 bases, leaving 4 bases not matched to a gene. The CDR3, as DNA: TGTGCCTGGGAGACAGGGACCACTGAAGCTTTCTTT. Amino acid sequence: CAWETGTTEAFF.

The rearrangement uses TRBV7-2 and TRBJ1-6; TRBD1 matches at 7 bases. CDR3 size: 19 residues. The germline V gene has CDR1 SGHTA and CDR2 FQGNSA. V was pared by 5 bases and J by 1 base, with 14 bases of the junction left unmatched. The CDR3 sequence is CASSPRGAGQRSYNSPLHF. CDR3 in DNA: TGTGCCAGCAGCCCTCGTGGGGCGGGACAGAGGTCCTATAATTCACCCCTCCACTTT.

The CDR3 protein is CASNQGRTRETQYF. CDR3 bases: TGTGCCAGCAACCAGGGTCGTACTCGAGAGACCCAGTACTTC. The chain couples TRBV2 to TRBJ2-5, with TRBD1 as a possible D gene (5 bases). CDR1 SNHLY and CDR2 FYNNEI come from the germline V gene. The V gene lost 7 bases and the J gene lost 4 bases, with 16 bases spanning the gap. The CDR3 is made up of 14 amino acids.

The gene calls are TRBV3-1 (or the pseudogene TRBV3-2) and TRBJ2-2; the match to TRBD1 covers 8 bases. Per the germline V gene, CDR1 is LGHDT and CDR2 is YNNKEL (reference sequence). Trimming removed 4 bases from V and 6 bases from J; junction bases left unmatched: 1. This CDR3 spans 13 amino acids. The CDR3 protein is CASSLQGAGELFF. The CDR3, as DNA: TGTGCCAGCAGCCTACAGGGGGCCGGGGAGCTGTTTTTT.

The J gene is TRBJ2-5, the V gene TRBV6-2 or TRBV6-3; maybe TRBD2 (6 bases). The CDR3 extends over 14 amino acids. V gave up 5 bases and J gave up 1 base, with 11 bases separating them. Germline values: CDR1 MNHEY, CDR2 SVGEGT. The CDR3 here is CASSPPSAQETQYF. In DNA, the CDR3 is TGTGCCAGCAGTCCCCCTAGCGCCCAAGAGACCCAGTACTTC.

This rearrangement joins TRBV6-5 to TRBJ1-2, with D tentatively TRBD1 (6 bases). This CDR3 is built from 15 residues. V gave up 2 bases and J gave up 2 bases, with 12 bases separating them. The germline gives CDR1 MNHEY, CDR2 SVGAGI. The CDR3 DNA is TGTGCCAGCAGTTACCAGGACAGTGACAACTATGGCTACACCTTC. Protein: CASSYQDSDNYGYTF.

The V gene is TRBV4-3, the J gene TRBJ2-1; a weak D match, TRBD2 (7 bases). Germline lookup yields CDR1 LGHNA and CDR2 YSLEER. V was cut by 0 bases and J by 4 bases, with 13 bases left in between. The CDR3 loop spans 16 amino acids. This CDR3 is CASSQDWGGQYNEQFF. CDR3 bases: TGCGCCAGCAGCCAAGATTGGGGGGGGCAGTACAATGAGCAGTTCTTC.

The chain is built from TRBV28 and TRBJ1-1; tentatively, D is TRBD1 (5 bases). The CDR3 is 11 amino acids. Germline-derived CDR1 and CDR2 are MDHEN and SYDVKM. V lost 5 bases, J lost 11 bases, and 12 bases lay in between. The DNA of the CDR3 is TGTGCCAGCAGTGAACAGGTTGAGGCTTTCTTT. Protein: CASSEQVEAFF.